This is a list of T cell receptor beta chains from one sample in a study of blood T cells in healthy people across ages. TCRdb re-derived calls from the 5' RACE reads in MiXCR, one entry per CDR3 protein. This table holds 1.5 million to 1.8 million distinct CDR3 sequences, under 55% found once. Material for sequencing was blood. These receptors originate from a woman between 18 and 29 years old in good health. Each CDR3 is given with its conserved first and last residue. A D gene is named only where the DNA matches it firmly. Clone size appears in some rows only: once, few, many, or a class for an expanded clone.

clone size,V gene,J gene,D gene,CDR3 protein,CDR3 DNA
NA,TRBV7-8,TRBJ1-1,NA,CASSLVRGLGGTEAFF,TGTGCCAGCAGCTTAGTGCGCGGCCTGGGGGGCACTGAAGCTTTCTTT
NA,TRBV18,TRBJ2-1,NA,CASSPYQETQFF,TGTGCCAGCTCACCGTACCAAGAGACCCAGTTCTTC
many,TRBV12-3/TRBV12-4,TRBJ1-2,TRBD1,CASSRTGFNYGYTF,TGTGCCAGCAGTCGGACAGGGTTTAACTATGGCTACACCTTC
NA,TRBV6-1,TRBJ2-7,TRBD1,CASTPGQGYEQYF,TGTGCCAGCACCCCGGGACAGGGTTACGAGCAGTACTTC
once,TRBV11-2,TRBJ1-1,NA,CASSTWDRRAVAFF,TGTGCCAGCAGCACCTGGGACCGACGGGCTGTCGCTTTCTTT
few,TRBV4-1,TRBJ1-6,NA,CASSHRDSYNSPLHF,TGCGCCAGCAGCCATCGCGACTCGTATAATTCACCCCTCCACTTT
NA,TRBV3-1,TRBJ2-7,NA,CASSQGPGSGEQYF,TGTGCCAGCAGCCAAGGCCCAGGCAGCGGCGAGCAGTACTTC
few,TRBV4-1,TRBJ1-1,NA,CASSQGTDEAFF,TGCGCCAGCAGCCAGGGGACTGATGAAGCTTTCTTT
few,TRBV3-1,TRBJ2-1,TRBD2,CASSQEAGGGYNEQFF,TGTGCCAGCAGCCAAGAGGCTGGCGGGGGTTACAATGAGCAGTTCTTC
few,TRBV7-2,TRBJ2-7,NA,CASSLDAKPYEQYF,TGTGCCAGCAGCTTAGATGCGAAACCCTACGAGCAGTACTTC
NA,TRBV12-3/TRBV12-4,TRBJ1-1,NA,CASSQIGFLEAFF,TGTGCCAGCAGTCAGATCGGGTTTCTTGAAGCTTTCTTT
NA,TRBV20-1,TRBJ2-7,NA,CSASGGTLYNEQYF,TGCAGTGCAAGTGGGGGGACCCTCTACAATGAGCAGTACTTC
few,TRBV7-2,TRBJ2-7,NA,CASSSRDPYSAYEQYF,TGTGCCAGCAGCTCAAGGGACCCATATAGCGCCTACGAGCAGTACTTC
NA,TRBV12-3/TRBV12-4,TRBJ2-5,NA,CASSPKGRETQYF,TGTGCCAGCAGCCCGAAAGGGAGGGAGACCCAGTACTTC
NA,TRBV5-1,TRBJ2-5,NA,CASSLDLNQETQYF,TGCGCCAGCAGCTTGGATCTGAACCAAGAGACCCAGTACTTC
NA,TRBV7-9,TRBJ1-6,TRBD1,CASSLGYGTDTSPLHF,TGTGCCAGCAGCTTGGGTTACGGGACAGATACTTCACCCCTCCACTTT
NA,TRBV9,TRBJ2-7,NA,CASSVAGLNYNEQYF,TGTGCCAGCAGCGTAGCGGGGCTAAACTACAATGAGCAGTACTTC
few,TRBV6-5,TRBJ2-2,NA,CASSYRPTGELFF,TGTGCCAGCAGTTACCGACCAACCGGGGAGCTGTTTTTT
NA,TRBV20-1,TRBJ2-7,NA,CSARESHSNEQYF,TGCAGTGCTAGAGAGTCACACTCCAACGAGCAGTACTTC
few,TRBV29-1,TRBJ2-1,NA,CSVAGSAYNEQFF,TGCAGCGTTGCCGGGTCGGCCTACAATGAGCAGTTCTTC
NA,TRBV15,TRBJ1-2,NA,CATSRDGQIVLPNYGYTF,TGTGCCACCAGCAGAGACGGACAGATAGTCCTACCGAACTATGGCTACACCTTC
NA,TRBV24-1,TRBJ2-3,TRBD2,CATSDLLLTSGRGPDTQYF,TGTGCCACCAGTGATTTGCTTTTGACTAGCGGGAGAGGGCCAGATACGCAGTATTTT
few,TRBV6-6,TRBJ1-5,NA,CASSYSGTQPQHF,TGTGCCAGCAGTTATTCAGGGACTCAGCCCCAGCATTTT
few,TRBV28,TRBJ2-5,NA,CASSTGQSRYF,TGTGCCAGCAGTACAGGACAATCGCGGTACTTC
NA,TRBV4-1,TRBJ2-1,TRBD2,CASSQGTGLQPNEQFF,TGCGCCAGCAGCCAAGGAACGGGACTACAGCCCAATGAGCAGTTCTTC
once,TRBV5-6,TRBJ1-2,NA,CASSLTEADYGYTF,TGTGCCAGCAGCTTGACTGAGGCCGACTATGGCTACACCTTC
few,TRBV28,TRBJ2-7,NA,CASSREGDRNEQYF,TGTGCCAGCAGTAGAGAAGGGGATAGGAACGAGCAGTACTTC
NA,TRBV6-6,TRBJ2-1,TRBD2,CASRTSGGYSYNEQFF,TGTGCCAGCAGGACAAGCGGGGGGTACTCCTACAATGAGCAGTTCTTC
NA,TRBV11-1,TRBJ2-5,NA,CASSSKGVPSYNEQYF,TGTGCCAGCAGCTCGAAGGGGGTCCCATCCTACAATGAGCAGTACTTC
NA,TRBV12-3/TRBV12-4,TRBJ1-5,NA,CASSSDPGGNQPQHF,TGTGCCAGCAGTTCGGACCCGGGGGGCAATCAGCCCCAGCATTTT
NA,TRBV3-1,TRBJ1-2,TRBD1,CASSQVRDRGLYTF,TGTGCCAGCAGCCAAGTTCGGGACAGGGGGCTCTACACCTTC
NA,TRBV4-3,TRBJ2-1,NA,CASSQQYGYNEQFF,TGCGCCAGCAGCCAACAGTACGGCTACAATGAGCAGTTCTTC
few,TRBV4-3,TRBJ1-1,NA,CASSRSRGDTEAFF,TGCGCCAGCAGCCGATCCAGGGGCGACACTGAAGCTTTCTTT
few,TRBV29-1,TRBJ2-1,NA,CSSSPTNYNEQFF,TGCAGCTCAAGCCCCACCAACTACAATGAGCAGTTCTTC
NA,TRBV6-2/TRBV6-3,TRBJ2-6,NA,CASSWLTLGANVLTF,TGTGCCAGCAGTTGGCTGACCCTCGGGGCCAACGTCCTGACTTTC
few,TRBV12-3/TRBV12-4,TRBJ2-7,TRBD1,CASSHTGQGAYEQYF,TGTGCCAGCAGTCACACGGGACAGGGGGCATACGAGCAGTACTTC
NA,TRBV7-9,TRBJ2-7,TRBD2,CASSPAGLVGQYF,TGTGCCAGCAGCCCCGCGGGACTAGTCGGGCAGTACTTC
many,TRBV12-3/TRBV12-4,TRBJ2-5,TRBD1,CASSLTQGDRETQYF,TGTGCCAGCAGTCTAACCCAGGGGGACCGAGAGACCCAGTACTTC
few,TRBV6-5,TRBJ1-2,TRBD1,CASSTDRDNYGYTF,TGTGCCAGCAGTACGGACAGGGATAACTATGGCTACACCTTC
once,TRBV20-1,TRBJ1-6,NA,CSAYGGRNSPLHF,TGCAGTGCTTACGGGGGACGTAATTCACCCCTCCACTTT
many,TRBV15,TRBJ2-7,TRBD2,CATSSGLAGGGEQYF,TGTGCCACCAGCAGCGGACTAGCGGGAGGTGGCGAGCAGTACTTC
NA,TRBV20-1,TRBJ2-4,NA,CSLGEGYF,TGCAGCCTAGGAGAGGGGTACTTC
NA,TRBV6-2/TRBV6-3,TRBJ2-1,TRBD2,CASSYSPTSGVYNEQFF,TGTGCCAGCAGTTACTCCCCCACTAGCGGGGTCTACAATGAGCAGTTCTTC
many,TRBV29-1,TRBJ2-3,NA,CSVDDGTDTQYF,TGCAGCGTTGATGACGGAACAGATACGCAGTATTTT
NA,TRBV11-2,TRBJ2-1,TRBD2,CASSLELLAGGFEQFF,TGCGCCAGCAGCTTAGAGTTACTAGCGGGAGGCTTTGAGCAGTTCTTC
NA,TRBV4-1,TRBJ1-4,NA,CASSQDPTGFNERLFF,TGCGCCAGCAGCCAAGATCCCACAGGCTTTAATGAAAGACTGTTTTTT
NA,TRBV3-1,TRBJ2-1,NA,CASSQEWADSYNEQFF,TGTGCCAGCAGCCAAGAATGGGCGGACTCCTACAATGAGCAGTTCTTC
NA,TRBV6-6,TRBJ2-7,TRBD1,CASSYGDRSYEQYF,TGTGCCAGCAGTTACGGGGACAGATCCTACGAGCAGTACTTC
few,TRBV5-6,TRBJ2-1,NA,CASSLGVSNEQFF,TGTGCCAGCAGCCTCGGGGTCAGTAATGAGCAGTTCTTC
few,TRBV14,TRBJ2-7,NA,CASSQGFLNSYEQYF,TGTGCCAGCAGCCAAGGTTTCTTAAACTCCTACGAGCAGTACTTC
many,TRBV20-1,TRBJ2-7,NA,CSARDLGSYEQYF,TGCAGTGCTAGAGATCTGGGCAGCTACGAGCAGTACTTC
few,TRBV14,TRBJ1-6,NA,CASSQMKENSPLHF,TGTGCCAGCAGCCAAATGAAGGAGAATTCACCCCTCCACTTT
few,TRBV11-1,TRBJ2-1,NA,CASSLTLGFAYNEQFF,TGTGCCAGCAGCCTTACACTGGGGTTTGCCTACAATGAGCAGTTCTTC
few,TRBV20-1,TRBJ2-7,NA,CSASWATKYEQYF,TGCAGTGCTAGCTGGGCCACCAAGTACGAGCAGTACTTC
NA,TRBV9,TRBJ1-5,NA,CASSVGRNQPQHF,TGTGCCAGCAGCGTTGGACGCAATCAGCCCCAGCATTTT
once,TRBV4-2,TRBJ2-7,NA,CASSDPGRDYEQYF,TGTGCCAGCAGCGACCCGGGACGGGACTACGAGCAGTACTTC
NA,TRBV7-2,TRBJ2-7,TRBD1,CASSRDSNFEQYF,TGTGCCAGCAGCAGGGACAGTAATTTTGAGCAGTACTTC